This T cell receptor (beta chain) originates from a study of lymphopenia after photon versus proton radiotherapy. Study-level findings and limits: Photon-treated patients lost naive T cells and TCR diversity; proton-treated stayed stable. Post-nadir diversity loss with photons came from oligoclonal expansion, particularly CD8+ Temra cells. In patients who died, overall survival fell as post-nadir TCR diversity dropped more.

Libraries were prepared by immunoSEQ multiplex PCR; TCRdb keeps only in-frame clonotypes and omits some of them. The table lists 60,000 or so clones, 87% of them singletons, with roughly 13% in the top ten. As concerns this clone: Its cognate antigen is unknown.

The CDR3 is 13 amino acids. The V end was cut by 5 bases, the J end by 0 bases, with 5 bases between. Germline V gene sequence: CDR1 SGHTA, CDR2 FQGNSA. The TCR was taken from an elderly man with esophageal cancer. The genes are TRBV7-2 and TRBJ2-1; D is unresolved. The sample in question was peripheral blood, obtained from a patient treated with proton-based radiotherapy. This chain's CDR3 is CASSPSSYNEQFF. In DNA form, the CDR3 reads TGTGCCAGCAGCCCCAGCTCCTACAATGAGCAGTTCTTC.